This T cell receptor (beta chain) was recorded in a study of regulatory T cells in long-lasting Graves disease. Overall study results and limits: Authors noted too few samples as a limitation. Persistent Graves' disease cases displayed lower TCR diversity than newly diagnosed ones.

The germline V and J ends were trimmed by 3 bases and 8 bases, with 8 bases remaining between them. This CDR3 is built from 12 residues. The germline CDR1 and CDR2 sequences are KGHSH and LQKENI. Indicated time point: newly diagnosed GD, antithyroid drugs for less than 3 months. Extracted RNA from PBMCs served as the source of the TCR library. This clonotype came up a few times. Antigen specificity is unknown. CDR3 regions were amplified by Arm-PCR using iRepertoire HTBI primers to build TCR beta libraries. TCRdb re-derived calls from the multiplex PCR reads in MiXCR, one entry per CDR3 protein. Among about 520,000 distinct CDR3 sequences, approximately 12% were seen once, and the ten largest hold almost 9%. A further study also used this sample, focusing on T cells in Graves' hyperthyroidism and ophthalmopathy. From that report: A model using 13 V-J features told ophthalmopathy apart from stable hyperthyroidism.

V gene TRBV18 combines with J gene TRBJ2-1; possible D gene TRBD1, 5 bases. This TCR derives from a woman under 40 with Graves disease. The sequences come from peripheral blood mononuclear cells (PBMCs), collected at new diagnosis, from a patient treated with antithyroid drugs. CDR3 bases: TGTGCCAGCTCACCTGACAGATATGAGCAGTTCTTC. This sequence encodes CASSPDRYEQFF.